The T cell receptor beta chain described here comes from a study of blood T cell repertoires in COVID-19. As for the study in general: The United States, Italy and Spain supplied acute and convalescent COVID-19 samples. In each case, the material was cDNA or gDNA derived from T cells, B-cell-depleted T cells, or PBMCs.

Methods used by the authors: Estimates of nucleated cell counts were drawn from the amplification of reference gene primers. Method: immunoSEQ multiplex PCR; TCRdb's copy keeps in-frame clones and lacks some. V and J calls and clone size are given by that table; D and trimming were obtained from the DNA. The data hold approximately 340,000 clones, with around four fifths observed a single time. A few counts support this clone. In germline, CDR1 is MNHEY, CDR2 SMNVEV (reference sequence). This CDR3 comprises 16 residues. Trimming at V came to 6 bases and at J to 2 bases, leaving 9 bases not matched to a gene.

The clonotype originates from a young man with active or convalescent COVID-19. The source material was peripheral blood. The chain has TRBV27 and TRBJ1-5, with TRBD1 identical over 8 bases. This CDR3 reads CASSHRGKGRNQPQHF. CDR3 in DNA: TGTGCCAGCAGCCACAGGGGGAAGGGTCGCAATCAGCCCCAGCATTTT.